The rows below give T cell receptor beta chains drawn from one sample of a study of blood T cell repertoires in COVID-19. Using immunoSEQ multiplex PCR, the repertoire was profiled, and TCRdb retains in-frame clones only, with some absent. Among 150,000 to 200,000 clones listed, more than 70% were seen once. Sequences were obtained from peripheral blood. Source of these receptors: a man aged 50 to 59 with active or convalescent COVID-19. CDR3s include the opening cysteine and the closing phenylalanine or tryptophan. D genes are given only for firm matches. Expanded clones are given a class, and other clones once, few, many or no size at all.

>TRBV18|.|TRBJ2-1|TRBD1
TGTGCCAGCTCAGGGACAGGGGGCGGTGAGCAGTTCTTC
CASSGTGGGEQFF
>TRBV5-4|.|TRBJ2-5|.
TGTGCCAGCAGCCCGGTAGTCCAAGAGACCCAGTACTTC
CASSPVVQETQYF
>TRBV6-1|.|TRBJ1-4|TRBD1
TGTGCCAGCAGTCAAGCCTCCGACAGGGGGCGAAATGAAAAACTGTTTTTT
CASSQASDRGRNEKLFF
>TRBV5-1|.|TRBJ1-5|.
TGCGCCAGCAGCTTGGCAGGGATGATCAATCAGCCCCAGCATTTT
CASSLAGMINQPQHF
>TRBV5-4|.|TRBJ2-7|TRBD1
TGTGCCAGCAGCGGACAGGGCTACGAGCAGTACTTC
CASSGQGYEQYF
>TRBV2|.|TRBJ1-3|.
TGTGCCAGCAGTGGTGGCAGTCGAACTGGAAACACCATATATTTT
CASSGGSRTGNTIYF
>TRBV24-1|.|TRBJ2-2|.
TGTGCCACCAGTGATTGGTTAGGTCCGGGCGGGGAGCTGTTTTTT
CATSDWLGPGGELFF
>TRBV4-3|.|TRBJ1-2|.
TGCGCCAGCAGCCAAGGGGAGGGATACGGCGGCTACACCTTC
CASSQGEGYGGYTF
>TRBV28|once|TRBJ2-7|.
TGTGCCAGCCCTCCCCCCAGGGTCCCCTTCCACGAGCAGTACTTC
CASPPPRVPFHEQYF
>TRBV4-1|.|TRBJ2-3|.
TGCGCCAGCAGCCAAGATCTGAACGGAGCTAGCACAGATACGCAGTATTTT
CASSQDLNGASTDTQYF
>TRBV9|.|TRBJ1-3|.
TGTGCCAGCAGCGTAGCTGGCAGTGGAAACACCATATATTTT
CASSVAGSGNTIYF
>TRBV7-6|.|TRBJ2-2|.
TGTGCCAGCAGCTTAAAGCCCCCAGCGGCGAACACCGGGGAGCTGTTTTTT
CASSLKPPAANTGELFF
>TRBV5-1|.|TRBJ2-5|TRBD2
TGCGCCAGCAGCACTCCGGGACTAGCAGAGACCCAGTACTTC
CASSTPGLAETQYF
>TRBV19|once|TRBJ1-4|.
TGTGCCAGTAGTATAGGAGGAGCAGGGAATGAAAAACTGTTTTTT
CASSIGGAGNEKLFF
>TRBV3-1/TRBV3-2|.|TRBJ1-5|.
TGTGCCAGCAGCAGGGGTAGCAATCAGCCCCAGCATTTT
CASSRGSNQPQHF
>TRBV11-1|.|TRBJ2-1|TRBD2
TGTGCCAGCAGCCGAACTAGCGGGGGTAACAATGAGCAGTTCTTC
CASSRTSGGNNEQFF
>TRBV5-6|.|TRBJ2-4|.
TGTGCCAGCAGCTTGCGCACCGGCAAAAACATTCAGTACTTC
CASSLRTGKNIQYF
>TRBV28|.|TRBJ1-5|TRBD1
TGTGCCAGCAGTTCCTTGGGACAGAATAGCAATCAGCCCCAGCATTTT
CASSSLGQNSNQPQHF
>TRBV19|.|TRBJ2-2|.
TGTGCCACCCAAGACAGCCGGGTGGATACCGGGGAGCTGTTTTTT
CATQDSRVDTGELFF
>TRBV7-9|.|TRBJ2-1|.
TGTGCCAGCAGCTTAGACCAAGCCCCCACCTACAATGAGCAGTTCTTC
CASSLDQAPTYNEQFF
>TRBV6-5|.|TRBJ2-7|TRBD1
TGTGCCAGCAGTTACTCGACAGGGGGCTCCTACGAGCAGTACTTC
CASSYSTGGSYEQYF
>TRBV6-1|few|TRBJ1-1|TRBD1
TGTGCCAGCAGTGATTGGACAGGGACGAAAGACACTGAAGCTTTCTTT
CASSDWTGTKDTEAFF
>TRBV5-1|few|TRBJ2-7|TRBD1
TGCGCCAGCAGCGGACCGGGACAGTCATACGAGCAGTACTTC
CASSGPGQSYEQYF
>TRBV19|.|TRBJ2-1|.
TGTGCCACCAGGTGGAGGGTCAATGAGCAGTTCTTC
CATRWRVNEQFF
>TRBV7-2|.|TRBJ2-1|.
TGTGCCAGCAGTTTCGCCCCCCAGCGGCGAACCTACAATGAGCAGTTCTTC
CASSFAPQRRTYNEQFF
>TRBV18|.|TRBJ2-6|.
TGTGCCAGCTCACCAGCAGGGCCCGGAGGGGCCAACGTCCTGACTTTC
CASSPAGPGGANVLTF
>TRBV5-4|.|TRBJ2-7|TRBD1
TGTGCCAGCAGCTTGGAAGCAGGGGGCCATCGGCGCTCCTACGAGCAGTACTTC
CASSLEAGGHRRSYEQYF
>TRBV28|.|TRBJ1-3|.
TGTGCCAGCAGTTTCCGGCAGGGCCGCTCTGGAAACACCATATATTTT
CASSFRQGRSGNTIYF
>TRBV10-2|.|TRBJ1-4|.
TGCGCCAGCAGAGACAGCGCAACTAATGAAAAACTGTTTTTT
CASRDSATNEKLFF
>TRBV27|.|TRBJ2-2|TRBD2
TGTGCCAGCAGCAGACGGGCTAGCGGGGACGGGGAGCTGTTTTTT
CASSRRASGDGELFF
>TRBV18|.|TRBJ1-5|TRBD1
TGTGCCAGCTCACCAAAGACAGGGGGGGATCAGCCCCAGCATTTT
CASSPKTGGDQPQHF
>TRBV27|.|TRBJ1-1|.
TGTGCCAGCAGTGTGGTGTCGGGCACTGAAGCTTTCTTT
CASSVVSGTEAFF
>TRBV19|.|TRBJ2-6|TRBD1
TGTGCCAGTACGACAGGGGGCTCCTCTGGGGCCAACGTCCTGACTTTC
CASTTGGSSGANVLTF
>TRBV6-5|.|TRBJ2-7|TRBD2
TGTGCCAGCAGTAGATCTTGGGGGGGTTCCTACGGGCAGTACTTC
CASSRSWGGSYGQYF
>TRBV5-4|.|TRBJ2-7|.
TGTGCCAGCAGCTCGGACAGCTTAGGAGAGCAGTACTTC
CASSSDSLGEQYF
>TRBV5-4|once|TRBJ2-2|TRBD2
TGTGCCAGCAGCTTGTCACCTAGCGGGGGGGTCATCGCCGGGGAGCTGTTTTTT
CASSLSPSGGVIAGELFF
>TRBV19|.|TRBJ1-1|TRBD1
TGTGCCAGTATTCCACTCCAACTGGGGGACAGACCGAACACTGAAGCTTTCTTT
CASIPLQLGDRPNTEAFF
>TRBV7-9|.|TRBJ1-4|.
TGTGCCAGCACGGTCAGGGATGAAAAACTGTTTTTT
CASTVRDEKLFF
>TRBV25-1|.|TRBJ1-6|.
TGTGCCAGCAGGGTCGGGGGGGATAATTCACCCCTCCACTTT
CASRVGGDNSPLHF
>TRBV6-1|.|TRBJ1-5|.
TGTGCCAGCAGTGAAGAGGCCGCAGGGCCCCAGCATTTT
CASSEEAAGPQHF
>TRBV10-3|once|TRBJ2-1|TRBD2
TGTGCCATCATGCCTAGCGGTAACAATGAGCAGTTCTTC
CAIMPSGNNEQFF
>TRBV27|.|TRBJ1-1|TRBD1
TGTGCCAGCAGCCAGACAGGGAGAATGAACACTGAAGCTTTCTTT
CASSQTGRMNTEAFF
>TRBV29-1|.|TRBJ1-2|TRBD1
TGCAGCGTCCCCATGGGGACAGCCAATCTGCGTGGCTACACCTTC
CSVPMGTANLRGYTF
>TRBV12-3/TRBV12-4|.|TRBJ1-3|.
TGTGCCAGCAGTTTAGGAAACGGGAGCCCCATATATTTT
CASSLGNGSPIYF
>TRBV28|.|TRBJ1-5|TRBD1
TGTGCCAGCATGCCGGGGACAGGGATGATTCAGCCCCAGCATTTT
CASMPGTGMIQPQHF
>TRBV11-3|.|TRBJ1-1|.
TGTGCCAGCAGCATCGGGACAACGAACACTGAAGCTTTCTTT
CASSIGTTNTEAFF
>TRBV7-3|many|TRBJ2-1|TRBD2
TGTGCCAGCAGCTTAATAGTAGCTAGCGGGAGGGATTCCTACAATGAGCAGTTCTTC
CASSLIVASGRDSYNEQFF
>TRBV15|few|TRBJ2-7|TRBD1
TGTGCCACCAGCAGAGACCCGGGACAGCAATACGAGCAGTACTTC
CATSRDPGQQYEQYF
>TRBV7-2|.|TRBJ2-7|.
TGTGCCAGCAGCTTAACAATTTACAGGGAAGCCTCCTACGAGCAGTACTTC
CASSLTIYREASYEQYF
>TRBV28|.|TRBJ1-2|.
TGTGCCAGCAGTTCGGGGGACCAAACCTACACCTTC
CASSSGDQTYTF